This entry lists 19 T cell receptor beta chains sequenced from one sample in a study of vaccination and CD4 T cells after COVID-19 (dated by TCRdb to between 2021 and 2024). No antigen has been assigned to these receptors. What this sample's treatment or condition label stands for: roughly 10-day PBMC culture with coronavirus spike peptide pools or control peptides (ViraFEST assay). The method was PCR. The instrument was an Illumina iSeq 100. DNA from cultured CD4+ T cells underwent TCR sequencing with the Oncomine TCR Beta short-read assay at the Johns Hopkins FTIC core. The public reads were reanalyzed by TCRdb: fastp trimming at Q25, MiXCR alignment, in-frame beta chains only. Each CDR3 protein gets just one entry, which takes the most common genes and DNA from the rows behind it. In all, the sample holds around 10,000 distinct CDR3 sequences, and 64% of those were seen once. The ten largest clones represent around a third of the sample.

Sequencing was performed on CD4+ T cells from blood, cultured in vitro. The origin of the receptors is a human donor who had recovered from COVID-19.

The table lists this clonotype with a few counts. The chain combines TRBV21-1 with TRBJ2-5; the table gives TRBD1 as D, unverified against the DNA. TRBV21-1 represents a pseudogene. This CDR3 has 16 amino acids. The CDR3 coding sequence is TGTGCCAGCAGCTCCCCGATGGTGGCTAAGGGGGAGACCCAGTACTTC. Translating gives CASSSPMVAKGETQYF.

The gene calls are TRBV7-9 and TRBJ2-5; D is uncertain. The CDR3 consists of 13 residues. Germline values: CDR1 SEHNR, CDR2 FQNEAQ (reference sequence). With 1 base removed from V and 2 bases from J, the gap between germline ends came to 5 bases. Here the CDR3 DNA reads TGTGCCAGCAGCTTAGGGCAGCAAGAGACCCAGTACTTC. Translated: CASSLGQQETQYF.

CDR3 DNA sequence: TGTGCCATCAGTGCTAGCGGGATTAGTTACGAGCAGTACTTC. It specifies CAISASGISYEQYF. The genes are TRBV10-3 and TRBJ2-7, with 9 bases that match TRBD2. Losses at the gene ends were 4 bases for V and 4 bases for J; bases not matched to a gene: 5. The CDR3 runs to 14 residues. Germline values: CDR1 ENHRY, CDR2 SYGVKD.

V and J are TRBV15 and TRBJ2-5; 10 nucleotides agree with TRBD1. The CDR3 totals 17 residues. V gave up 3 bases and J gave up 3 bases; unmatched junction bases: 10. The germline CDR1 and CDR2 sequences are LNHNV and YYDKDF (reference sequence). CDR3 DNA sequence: TGTGCCACCAGCAGGGCCCCCGGGACAGGGGCCAAAGAGACCCAGTACTTC. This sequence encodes CATSRAPGTGAKETQYF.

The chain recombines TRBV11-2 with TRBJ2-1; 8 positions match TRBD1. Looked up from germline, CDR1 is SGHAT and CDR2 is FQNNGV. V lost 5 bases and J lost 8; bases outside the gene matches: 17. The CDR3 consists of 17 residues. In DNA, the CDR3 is TGTGCCAGCAGCCTGGACGTGGACAGGGTTTTGGGCGATGAGCAGTTCTTC. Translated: CASSLDVDRVLGDEQFF.

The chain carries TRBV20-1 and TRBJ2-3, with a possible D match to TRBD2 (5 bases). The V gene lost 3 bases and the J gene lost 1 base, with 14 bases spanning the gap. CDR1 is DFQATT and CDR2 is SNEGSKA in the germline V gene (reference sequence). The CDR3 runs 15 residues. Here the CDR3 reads CSASGIWRGTDTQYF. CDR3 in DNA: TGCAGTGCTAGCGGAATTTGGCGGGGCACAGATACGCAGTATTTT.

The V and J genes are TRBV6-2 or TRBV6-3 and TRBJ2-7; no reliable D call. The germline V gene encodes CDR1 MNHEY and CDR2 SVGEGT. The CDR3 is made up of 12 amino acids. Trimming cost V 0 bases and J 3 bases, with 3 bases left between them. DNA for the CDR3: TGTGCCAGCAGTTACTCTTTCTACGAGCAGTACTTC. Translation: CASSYSFYEQYF.

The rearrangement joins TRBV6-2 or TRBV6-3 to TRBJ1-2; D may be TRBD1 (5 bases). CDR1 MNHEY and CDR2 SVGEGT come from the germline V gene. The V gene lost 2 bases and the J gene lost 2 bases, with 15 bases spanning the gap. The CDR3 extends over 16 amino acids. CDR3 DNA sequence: TGTGCCAGCAGTTACGATTCGCGCAGGGCCAACTATGGCTACACCTTC. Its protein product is CASSYDSRRANYGYTF.

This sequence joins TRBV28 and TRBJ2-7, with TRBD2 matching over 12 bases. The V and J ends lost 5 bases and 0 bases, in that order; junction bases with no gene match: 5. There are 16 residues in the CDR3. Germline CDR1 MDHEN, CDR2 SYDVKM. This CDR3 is CASSPGLAGSSYEQYF. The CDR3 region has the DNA TGTGCCAGCAGTCCAGGACTAGCGGGAAGCTCCTACGAGCAGTACTTC.

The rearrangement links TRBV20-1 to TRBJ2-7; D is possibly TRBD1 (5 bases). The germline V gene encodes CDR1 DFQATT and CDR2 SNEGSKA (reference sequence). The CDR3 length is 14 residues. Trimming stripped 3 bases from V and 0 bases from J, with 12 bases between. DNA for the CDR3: TGCAGTGCTAGTCCACAGGCGAGCTCCTACGAGCAGTACTTC. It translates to CSASPQASSYEQYF.

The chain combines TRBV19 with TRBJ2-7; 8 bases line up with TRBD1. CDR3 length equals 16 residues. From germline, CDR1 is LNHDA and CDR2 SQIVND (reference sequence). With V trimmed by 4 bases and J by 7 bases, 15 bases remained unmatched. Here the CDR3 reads CASSTHGRQGAGEQYF. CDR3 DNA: TGTGCCAGTAGTACCCATGGGCGTCAGGGGGCAGGGGAGCAGTACTTC.

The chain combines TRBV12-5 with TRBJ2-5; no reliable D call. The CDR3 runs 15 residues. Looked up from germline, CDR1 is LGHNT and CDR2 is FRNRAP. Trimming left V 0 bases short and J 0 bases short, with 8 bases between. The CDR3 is CASGLVPGYQETQYF. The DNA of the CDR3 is TGTGCTAGTGGTTTGGTACCCGGTTACCAAGAGACCCAGTACTTC. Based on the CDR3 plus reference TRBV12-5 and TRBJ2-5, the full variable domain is DARVTQTPRHKVTEMGQEVTMRCQPILGHNTVFWYRQTMMQGLELLAYFRNRAPLDDSGMPKDRFSAEMPDATLATLKIQPSEPRDSAVYFCASGLVPGYQETQYFGPGTRLLVL.

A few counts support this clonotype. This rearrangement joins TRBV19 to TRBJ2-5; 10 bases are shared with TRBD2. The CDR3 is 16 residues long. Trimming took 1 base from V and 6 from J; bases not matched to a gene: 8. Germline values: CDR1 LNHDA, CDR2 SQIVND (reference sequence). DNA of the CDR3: TGTGCCAGTAGTATAGGATCTAGCGGGAGTGAGAAGACCCAGTACTTC. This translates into CASSIGSSGSEKTQYF. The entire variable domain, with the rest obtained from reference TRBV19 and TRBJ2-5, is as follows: DGGITQSPKYLFRKEGQNVTLSCEQNLNHDAMYWYRQDPGQGLRLIYYSQIVNDFQKGDIAEGYSVSREKKESFPLTVTSAQKNPTAFYLCASSIGSSGSEKTQYFGPGTRLLVL.

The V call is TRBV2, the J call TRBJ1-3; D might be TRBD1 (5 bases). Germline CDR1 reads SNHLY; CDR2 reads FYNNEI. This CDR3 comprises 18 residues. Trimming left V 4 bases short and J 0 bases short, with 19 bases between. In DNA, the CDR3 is TGTGCCAGCAGTGTTGGGGCCTTACAGGTCCCCTCTGGAAACACCATATATTTT. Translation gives CASSVGALQVPSGNTIYF.

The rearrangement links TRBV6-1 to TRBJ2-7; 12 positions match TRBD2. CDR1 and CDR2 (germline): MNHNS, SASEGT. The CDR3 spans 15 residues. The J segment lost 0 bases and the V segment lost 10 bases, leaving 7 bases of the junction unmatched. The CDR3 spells CATGLAGYFSYEQYF. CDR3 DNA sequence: TGTGCCACCGGACTAGCGGGATACTTCTCCTACGAGCAGTACTTC.

The CDR3 coding sequence is TGTGCCAGCAGTGCGCCGGGGCCCGATCTCACCTTC. Amino acids: CASSAPGPDLTF. The chain carries TRBV6-1 and TRBJ1-2; perhaps TRBD1 as D (5 bases). CDR1 and CDR2 (germline): MNHNS, SASEGT. This CDR3 spans 12 amino acids. The V end lost 4 bases, the J end lost 13 bases, and 16 bases lay between the germline ends.

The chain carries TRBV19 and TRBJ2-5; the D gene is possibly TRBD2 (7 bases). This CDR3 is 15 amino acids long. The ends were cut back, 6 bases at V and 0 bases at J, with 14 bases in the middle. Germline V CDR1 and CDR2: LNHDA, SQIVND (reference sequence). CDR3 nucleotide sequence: TGTGCCAGTAGGAGGGGGGGGCCGTACCAAGAGACCCAGTACTTC. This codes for CASRRGGPYQETQYF.

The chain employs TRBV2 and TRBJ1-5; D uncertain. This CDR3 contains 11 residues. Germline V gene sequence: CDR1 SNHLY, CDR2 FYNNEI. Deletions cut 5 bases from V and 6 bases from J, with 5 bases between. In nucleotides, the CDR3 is TGTGCCAGCAGTACTCCTCAGCCCCAGCATTTT. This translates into CASSTPQPQHF. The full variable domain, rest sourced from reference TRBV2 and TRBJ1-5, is EPEVTQTPSHQVTQMGQEVILRCVPISNHLYFYWYRQILGQKVEFLVSFYNNEISEKSEIFDDQFSVERPDGSNFTLKIRSTKLEDSAMYFCASSTPQPQHFGDGTRLSIL.

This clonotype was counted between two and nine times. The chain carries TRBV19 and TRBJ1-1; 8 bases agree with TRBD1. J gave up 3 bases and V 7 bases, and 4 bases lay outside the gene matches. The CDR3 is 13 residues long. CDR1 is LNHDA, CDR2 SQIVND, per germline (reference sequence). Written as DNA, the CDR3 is TGTGCCAGTATAGGACAGGGCTACACTGAAGCTTTCTTT. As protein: CASIGQGYTEAFF.